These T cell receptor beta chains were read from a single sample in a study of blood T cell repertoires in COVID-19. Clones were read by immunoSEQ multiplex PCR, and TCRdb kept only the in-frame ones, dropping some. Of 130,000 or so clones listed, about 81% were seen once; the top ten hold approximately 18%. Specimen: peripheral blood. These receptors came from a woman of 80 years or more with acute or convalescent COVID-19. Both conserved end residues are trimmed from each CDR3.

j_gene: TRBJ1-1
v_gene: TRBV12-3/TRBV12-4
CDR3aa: ASSRASEAF

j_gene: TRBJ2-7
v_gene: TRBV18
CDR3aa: ASSPVTSRAMGEQY

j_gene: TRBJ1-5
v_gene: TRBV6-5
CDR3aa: ASQAGLGQPQH

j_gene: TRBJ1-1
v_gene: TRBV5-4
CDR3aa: ASSLPLGGTEAF

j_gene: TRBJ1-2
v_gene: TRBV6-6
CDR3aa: ASSPRTGPGYGYT

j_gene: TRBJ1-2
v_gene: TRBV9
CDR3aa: ARTFGTGAGGYT

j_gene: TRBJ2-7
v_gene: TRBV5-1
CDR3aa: ASSVAGGSSYEQY

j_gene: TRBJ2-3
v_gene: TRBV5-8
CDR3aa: ASPSGRPTDTQY

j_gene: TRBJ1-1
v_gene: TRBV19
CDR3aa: ASSDIVTEAF

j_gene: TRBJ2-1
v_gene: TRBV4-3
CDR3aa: ASSQALQGFGNEQF

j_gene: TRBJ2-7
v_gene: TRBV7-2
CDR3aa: ASSPTSGQGNYEQY